The 15 T cell receptor beta chains given below trace back to one sample, sequenced in a study of T cells in Graves' hyperthyroidism and ophthalmopathy. From RNA transcripts, TCR beta CDR3 regions were amplified. TCR CDR3 underwent first-round RT-PCR with the HTBI primer set. TCRdb reprocessed the multiplex PCR reads with MiXCR, giving one entry per CDR3 protein. The repertoire holds more than 600,000 distinct CDR3 sequences, with about a sixth as singletons. The sequencing input was blood. Receptors were obtained from a man younger than 35 with Graves' hyperthyroidism.

J is TRBJ1-6 and V is TRBV28, with TRBD1 identical over 9 bases. Germline values: CDR1 MDHEN, CDR2 SYDVKM. Trimming took 6 bases from V and 0 from J; bases not matched to a gene: 9. The CDR3 loop spans 18 amino acids. The CDR3, as DNA: TGTGCCAGCAGGGGGCGACAGGGGGAGAGCTCCTATAATTCACCCCTCCACTTT. This translates into CASRGRQGESSYNSPLHF. Full variable domain (missing parts from reference TRBV28 and TRBJ1-6): DVKVTQSSRYLVKRTGEKVFLECVQDMDHENMFWYRQDPGLGLRLIYFSYDVKMKEKGDIPEGYSVSREKKERFSLILESASTNQTSMYLCASRGRQGESSYNSPLHFGNGTRLTVT.

This clonotype was seen only a few times. The V gene is TRBV28, the J gene TRBJ1-5; unclear D gene. Germline loops: CDR1 MDHEN, CDR2 SYDVKM. V dropped 0 bases and J dropped 0 bases, with 12 bases sitting between them. The CDR3 consists of 17 residues. The chain's CDR3 is CASSLWSYQDSNQPQHF. In DNA form, the CDR3 reads TGTGCCAGCAGTTTATGGTCTTATCAGGATAGCAATCAGCCCCAGCATTTT.

This clonotype was found many times. This chain connects TRBV10-3 to TRBJ2-5; D unresolved. The ends were cut back, 6 bases at V and 1 base at J, with 9 bases in the middle. In germline, CDR1 is ENHRY, CDR2 SYGVKD. The length of the CDR3 is 13 residues. CDR3 region: CAISSQVQETQYF. The CDR3 DNA sequence: TGTGCCATCAGCTCGCAGGTCCAAGAGACCCAGTACTTC.

There are a few counts of this clonotype. The rearrangement links TRBV20-1 to TRBJ1-2; no clear D gene. CDR1 and CDR2 from the germline V gene are DFQATT and SNEGSKA (reference sequence). The CDR3 is made up of 15 amino acids. V dropped 0 bases and J dropped 5 bases, with 16 bases sitting between them. The CDR3 loop is CSARDPSPRLYGYTF. Here the CDR3 DNA reads TGCAGTGCTAGAGATCCCAGCCCAAGACTTTATGGCTACACCTTC.

The V and J genes are TRBV27 and TRBJ1-2; no reliable D call. Trimming pared 6 bases from V and 0 bases from J, leaving 11 bases between. The CDR3 is 14 residues long. Per germline, CDR1 MNHEY and CDR2 SMNVEV (reference sequence). In nucleotides, the CDR3 is TGTGCCAGCAGCCATGACGGAGCTAACTATGGCTACACCTTC. Translated: CASSHDGANYGYTF.

The rearrangement links TRBV19 to TRBJ1-2; D remains unclear. V lost 7 bases and J lost 7, with 13 bases in between. Germline V gene lookup returns CDR1 LNHDA and CDR2 SQIVND (reference sequence). This CDR3 is 12 amino acids long. The CDR3 nucleotides read TGTGCCAGTACCGGAACAACGGTTGGCTACACCTTC. Its protein is CASTGTTVGYTF.

The CDR3 coding sequence is TGTGCCAGCAGCCAAGGACAGGGGGCGGGGGGCTACACCTTC. Translated, it gives CASSQGQGAGGYTF. V usage is TRBV3-1 and J usage is TRBJ1-2; TRBD1 aligns across 10 bases. Losses at the gene ends were 1 base for V and 8 bases for J; bases not matched to a gene: 4. The germline V gene has CDR1 LGHDT and CDR2 YNNKEL (reference sequence). There are 14 residues in the CDR3.

This chain connects TRBV7-9 to TRBJ1-1; tentatively, D is TRBD1 (5 bases). Trimming removed 5 bases from V and 1 base from J, with 17 bases in between. The CDR3 is 16 amino acids. Per the germline V gene, CDR1 is SEHNR and CDR2 is FQNEAQ (reference sequence). The DNA for the CDR3 is TGTGCCAGCAGCCAACCTTGGGACGGGCAGAACACTGAAGCTTTCTTT. Its translation is CASSQPWDGQNTEAFF. Full variable domain (missing parts from reference TRBV7-9 and TRBJ1-1): DTGVSQNPRHKITKRGQNVTFRCDPISEHNRLYWYRQTLGQGPEFLTYFQNEAQLEKSRLLSDRFSAERPKGSFSTLEIQRTEQGDSAMYLCASSQPWDGQNTEAFFGQGTRLTVV.

The V and J genes are TRBV18 and TRBJ2-4, with 10 nucleotides matching TRBD2. With 0 bases clipped from V and 12 bases from J, the junction kept 11 bases outside the gene matches. CDR1 KGHSH and CDR2 LQKENI come from the germline V gene. The CDR3 is 16 residues long. The CDR3 DNA reads TGTGCCAGCTCACCACCCCAGCGGGAGGGTCGCCTGACTCAGTACTTC. Translated: CASSPPQREGRLTQYF.

V is TRBV6-1 and J is TRBJ2-1, with 8 bases identical to TRBD2. The junction had 7 bases not matched to a gene; V was cut back by 5 bases and J by 7 bases. Germline CDR1 is MNHNS and CDR2 is SASEGT. CDR3 length: 14 amino acids. CDR3 amino acids: CASSLGTSVNEQFF. As DNA, the CDR3 is TGTGCCAGCAGTCTTGGGACTAGTGTTAATGAGCAGTTCTTC.

This clonotype occurred a few times. The V gene is TRBV7-2, the J gene TRBJ1-4, with TRBD1 matching 11 bases. V dropped 5 bases and J dropped 5; count of bases not matched to a gene: 1. Looked up from germline, CDR1 is SGHTA and CDR2 is FQGNSA. This CDR3 spans 14 amino acids. Written as DNA, the CDR3 is TGTGCCAGCAGCCGGGACAGGGGGAATGAAAAACTGTTTTTT. Protein product: CASSRDRGNEKLFF.

In its sample, this clonotype was seen many times. V gene TRBV18 combines with J gene TRBJ2-7; 8 bases fit TRBD2. Germline V gene sequence: CDR1 KGHSH, CDR2 LQKENI. The V gene end was trimmed by 2 bases and the J gene end by 6 bases; junction bases not matched to a gene: 3. The CDR3 is 13 amino acids. CDR3: CASSPAGGFEQYF. CDR3 DNA sequence: TGTGCCAGCTCACCAGCGGGAGGCTTCGAGCAGTACTTC.

This clonotype was observed at least ten times. The rearrangement uses TRBV18 and TRBJ1-2; 8 nucleotides align to TRBD1. CDR1 and CDR2 from the germline V gene are KGHSH and LQKENI. V trimming: 3 bases; J trimming: 7 bases; junction bases outside the gene matches: 10. The CDR3 is 15 amino acids. DNA for the CDR3: TGTGCCAGCTCACCCCTCGGACAGGGAGAGAGTGGCTACACCTTC. Amino acids: CASSPLGQGESGYTF.

In this sample, this clonotype turned up many times. This rearrangement joins TRBV2 to TRBJ1-5; tentative D call: TRBD1 (6 bases). In germline, CDR1 is SNHLY, CDR2 FYNNEI. The CDR3 covers 14 residues. V lost 5 bases and J lost 7, with 15 bases in between. CDR3 nucleotide sequence: TGTGCCAGCAGTATACAGGGAGTTGACCAGCCCCAGCATTTT. Its translation: CASSIQGVDQPQHF.

The V gene is TRBV25-1, the J gene TRBJ2-6; D not resolved. The V gene's germline CDR1 is MGHDK and CDR2 SYGVNS. V lost 4 bases and J 4 bases, leaving 5 bases between the germline ends. The CDR3 has 13 amino acids. The DNA for the CDR3 is TGTGCCAGCAGTGCAGGCGGGGCCAACGTCCTGACTTTC. Protein: CASSAGGANVLTF.